This T cell receptor (beta chain) was recorded in a study of Graves' ophthalmopathy and Graves' hyperthyroidism. The sequenced template was RNA, covering the TCR beta CDR3 region. HTBI primers primed a first-round RT-PCR, and a second-round multiplex PCR followed. TCRdb ran MiXCR on the multiplex PCR reads and lists one entry per CDR3 protein. The table lists about 1.2 million distinct CDR3 sequences, about 38% of them singletons. Other autoimmune disease, uncontrolled infection, pregnancy and lactation led to exclusion. Physicians reached a diagnosis by relying on clinical symptoms, serum thyroxine, TRAb, thyroid ultrasound and orbital computed tomography. The V gene's germline CDR1 is SGHRS and CDR2 YFSETQ. CDR3 size: 13 residues. With 4 bases clipped from V and 6 bases from J, the junction kept 7 bases outside the gene matches.

Sequenced input: peripheral blood or thyroid tissue (not recorded which). The V call is TRBV5-1, the J call TRBJ2-7, with 7 bases aligning to TRBD2. The TCR comes from an adult man with Graves' hyperthyroidism. For the CDR3, the DNA is TGCGCCAGCAGCGTTGACGCGGGGGTCGAGCAGTACTTC. The encoded protein is CASSVDAGVEQYF.